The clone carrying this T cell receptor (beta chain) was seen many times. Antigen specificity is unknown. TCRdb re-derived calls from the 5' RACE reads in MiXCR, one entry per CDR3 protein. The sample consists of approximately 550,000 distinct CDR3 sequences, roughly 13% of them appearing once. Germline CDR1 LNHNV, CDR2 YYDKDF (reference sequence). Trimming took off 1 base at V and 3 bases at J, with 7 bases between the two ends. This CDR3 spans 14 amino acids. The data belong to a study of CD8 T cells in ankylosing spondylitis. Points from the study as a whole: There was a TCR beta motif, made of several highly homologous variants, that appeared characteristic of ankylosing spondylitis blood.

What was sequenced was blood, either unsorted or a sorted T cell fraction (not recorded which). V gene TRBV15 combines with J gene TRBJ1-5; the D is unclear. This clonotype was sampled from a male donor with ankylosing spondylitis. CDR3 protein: CATSRVLNNQPQHF. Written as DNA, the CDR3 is TGTGCCACCAGCAGAGTTTTGAACAATCAGCCCCAGCATTTT.